The 6 T cell receptor beta chains in this list originate from one sample, sequenced in a study of blood T cell repertoires in COVID-19. Clones were read by immunoSEQ multiplex PCR, and TCRdb kept only the in-frame ones, dropping some. The profile shows over 250,000 clones, 80% to 90% of them singletons. Sequencing was carried out using peripheral blood. The receptors stem from a woman in her seventies with acute or convalescent COVID-19.

CDR3 nucleotides: TGTGCCAGCAGCGTGAACAGGCGAACAAAAAATTCACCCCTCCACTTT. Translated, it gives CASSVNRRTKNSPLHF. This sequence joins TRBV2 and TRBJ1-6; perhaps TRBD1 as D (5 bases). The germline V and J ends were trimmed by 6 bases and 7 bases, with 19 bases remaining between them. The CDR3 has 16 amino acids. The germline V gene has CDR1 SNHLY and CDR2 FYNNEI.

This chain links TRBV7-8 with TRBJ1-4; D call uncertain. The V end was cut by 5 bases, the J end by 7 bases, with 14 bases between. This CDR3 contains 14 residues. Germline CDR1 reads SGHVS; CDR2 reads FQNEAQ. The CDR3 DNA reads TGTGCCAGCAGCGTGACCGGAGCGGGTGAAAAACTGTTTTTT. Translated, it gives CASSVTGAGEKLFF.

The chain joins TRBV7-6 to TRBJ2-7, with TRBD1 as a possible D gene (7 bases). The length of the CDR3 is 14 residues. Trimming removed 5 bases at V and 1 base at J, with 12 bases between. The germline CDR1 and CDR2 sequences are SGHVS and FNYEAQ. CDR3 sequence: CASSGTAGSYEQYF. The CDR3 DNA is TGTGCCAGCAGCGGGACAGCGGGTTCCTACGAGCAGTACTTC.

The chain couples TRBV19 to TRBJ1-5, with D unclear. V was shortened by 6 bases and J by 6 bases, with 15 bases between the two germline ends. CDR1 and CDR2 from the germline V gene are LNHDA and SQIVND (reference sequence). The CDR3 contains 14 residues. The CDR3 is CASSLNEGVQPQHF. The CDR3 DNA reads as TGTGCCAGTAGCTTGAATGAGGGTGTTCAGCCCCAGCATTTT.

The DNA of the CDR3 is TGTGCCAGCAGCCAAACCCCAGGGGGGCAGACTTATAGCAATCAGCCCCAGCATTTT. It translates to CASSQTPGGQTYSNQPQHF. The gene calls are TRBV7-9 and TRBJ1-5; TRBD1 agrees at 7 bases. This CDR3 contains 19 residues. Germline CDR1 is SEHNR and CDR2 is FQNEAQ (reference sequence). With 5 bases clipped from V and 0 bases from J, the junction kept 16 bases outside the gene matches.

The genes are TRBV5-1 and TRBJ2-7, with D perhaps TRBD1 (6 bases). V lost 0 bases and J 7 bases, leaving 20 bases between the germline ends. Germline V lookup: CDR1 SGHRS, CDR2 YFSETQ. This CDR3 contains 16 residues. The CDR3 nucleotides are TGCGCCAGCAGCTTGGCCAGCCCTGGGGGCAAGGGGGAGCAGTACTTC. It specifies CASSLASPGGKGEQYF.